This T cell receptor (beta chain) was identified during a study of cytomegalovirus exposure and HLA in healthy donors. Study-wide points: Confirmation in vitro established that a few CMV-associated chains were specific for CMV antigens. The authors listed roughly 150 TCR beta chains as cytomegalovirus-associated. Most sequenced TCRs were rare (though some public TCRs occurred in many donors).

Worth noting for this clone: No antigen is known for it. Other DNA sequences in the sample encode the same CDR3.

Some clones are missing from TCRdb's copy, which holds only in-frame ones; the method was immunoSEQ multiplex PCR. The repertoire holds 200,000 to 250,000 clones, with around four fifths as singletons. The receptor's source is a woman aged 25 to 45 in good health and CMV-seropositive. Specimen: PBMCs.

CDR3 in amino acids: CAWSVGPGQPQHF. In DNA form, the CDR3 reads TGTGCCTGGAGTGTAGGCCCAGGTCAGCCCCAGCATTTT. V gene TRBV30 combines with J gene TRBJ1-5; D ambiguous. Trimming took 0 bases from V and 6 from J, leaving 9 bases between them. Looked up from germline, CDR1 is GTSNPN and CDR2 is SVGIG (reference sequence). The CDR3 covers 13 residues.